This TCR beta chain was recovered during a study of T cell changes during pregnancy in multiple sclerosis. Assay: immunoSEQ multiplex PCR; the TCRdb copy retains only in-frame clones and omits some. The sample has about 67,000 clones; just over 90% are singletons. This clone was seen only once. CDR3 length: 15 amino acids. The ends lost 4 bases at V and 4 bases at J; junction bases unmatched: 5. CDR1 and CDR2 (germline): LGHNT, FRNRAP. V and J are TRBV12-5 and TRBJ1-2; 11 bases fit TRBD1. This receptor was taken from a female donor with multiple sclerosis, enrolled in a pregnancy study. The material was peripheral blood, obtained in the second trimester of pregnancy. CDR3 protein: CASGSDRGRFYGYTF. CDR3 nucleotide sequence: TGTGCTAGTGGTTCGGACAGGGGGCGCTTCTATGGCTACACCTTC.